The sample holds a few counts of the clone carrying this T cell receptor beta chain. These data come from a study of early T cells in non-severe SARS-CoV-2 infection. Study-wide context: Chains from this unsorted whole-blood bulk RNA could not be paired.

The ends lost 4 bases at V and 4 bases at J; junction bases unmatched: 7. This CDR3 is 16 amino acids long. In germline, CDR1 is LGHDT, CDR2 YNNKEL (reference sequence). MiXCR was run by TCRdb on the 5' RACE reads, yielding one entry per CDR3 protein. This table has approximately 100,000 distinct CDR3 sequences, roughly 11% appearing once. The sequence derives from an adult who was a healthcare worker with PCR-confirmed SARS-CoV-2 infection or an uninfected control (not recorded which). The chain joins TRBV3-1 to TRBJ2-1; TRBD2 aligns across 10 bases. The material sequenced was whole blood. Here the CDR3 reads CASSRRLAGGYNEQFF. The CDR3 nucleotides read TGTGCCAGCAGCCGCCGACTAGCGGGCGGGTACAATGAGCAGTTCTTC.